The 27 T cell receptor beta chains below come from one sample, sequenced in a study of blood T cell repertoires in COVID-19. Libraries were prepared by immunoSEQ multiplex PCR; TCRdb keeps only in-frame clonotypes and omits some of them. The sample contains about 80,000 clones, approximately 80% of which appear only once. The sample consisted of peripheral blood. These receptor sequences come from a woman of 80 years or more with acute or convalescent COVID-19.

The chain uses TRBV5-8 and TRBJ1-1; D is possibly TRBD1 (6 bases). Trimming took off 5 bases at V and 1 base at J, with 15 bases between the two ends. This CDR3 region has 15 residues. The germline CDR1 and CDR2 sequences are SGHTS and YDEGEE. CDR3 in amino acids: CASSFPRTANTEAFF. In DNA form, the CDR3 reads TGTGCCAGCAGTTTCCCCCGGACAGCGAACACTGAAGCTTTCTTT.

This clone was detected only once. The gene calls are TRBV9 and TRBJ1-2; no reliable D call. Germline V gives CDR1 SGDLS, CDR2 YYNGEE. V was cut by 4 bases and J by 4 bases, with 8 bases left in between. The CDR3 sequence is 12 residues long. The CDR3 nucleotides read TGTGCCAGCAGCCTCCTCAGCTATGGCTACACCTTC. Its translation: CASSLLSYGYTF.

The rearrangement uses TRBV28 and TRBJ1-6; perhaps TRBD1 as D (5 bases). The CDR3 is 15 residues long. With 3 bases removed from V and 0 bases from J, the gap between germline ends came to 6 bases. CDR1 is MDHEN and CDR2 is SYDVKM in the germline V gene. The CDR3 DNA follows: TGTGCCAGCAGTTTGGACAACTCCTATAATTCACCCCTCCACTTT. Amino acid sequence: CASSLDNSYNSPLHF.

The V gene is TRBV19, the J gene TRBJ1-2, with 8 bases aligning to TRBD1. From germline, CDR1 is LNHDA and CDR2 SQIVND (reference sequence). With V trimmed by 3 bases and J by 4 bases, 4 bases remained unmatched. There are 14 residues in the CDR3. In DNA, the CDR3 is TGTGCCAGTAGTATTCAGACAGGGGCCTATGGCTACACCTTC. Translated: CASSIQTGAYGYTF.

The rearrangement uses TRBV15 and TRBJ1-4, with 11 bases lining up with TRBD1. The length of the CDR3 is 17 residues. Germline-derived CDR1 and CDR2 are LNHNV and YYDKDF (reference sequence). V gave up 2 bases and J gave up 4 bases; unmatched junction bases: 6. CDR3 in amino acids: CATSRWTGGLDNEKLFF. The CDR3 DNA is TGTGCCACCAGCAGATGGACAGGGGGCCTAGATAATGAAAAACTGTTTTTT.

The CDR3 reads CASSQRTVVNTEAFF. In DNA, the CDR3 is TGTGCCAGCAGCCAGAGGACAGTAGTGAACACTGAAGCTTTCTTT. The chain employs TRBV3-1 (or the pseudogene TRBV3-2) and TRBJ1-1; TRBD1 is a possible D gene (6 bases). The V and J ends lost 3 bases and 0 bases respectively, with 11 bases between them. This CDR3 is 15 amino acids long. The V gene's germline CDR1 is LGHDT and CDR2 YNNKEL (reference sequence).

The chain links TRBV7-2 to TRBJ2-1; maybe TRBD1 (6 bases). This CDR3 is built from 18 residues. V was pared by 4 bases and J by 0 bases, with 19 bases between. Looked up from germline, CDR1 is SGHTA and CDR2 is FQGNSA. CDR3 DNA sequence: TGTGCCAGCAGCTCTCTTGGGGGCCCTAGCAGCTCCTACAATGAGCAGTTCTTC. This sequence encodes CASSSLGGPSSSYNEQFF.

The rearrangement links TRBV6-4 to TRBJ1-2; D is unclear. V lost 3 bases and J lost 2, with 7 bases in between. This CDR3 has 13 amino acids. Germline loops: CDR1 MRHNA, CDR2 SNTAGT. CDR3 region: CASSEGENYGYTF. The CDR3 coding sequence is TGTGCCAGCAGTGAAGGAGAAAACTATGGCTACACCTTC.

The chain has TRBV3-1 (or the pseudogene TRBV3-2) and TRBJ2-7; perhaps TRBD2 as D (7 bases). Trimming cost V 5 bases and J 6 bases, with 20 bases left between them. The length of the CDR3 is 15 residues. Per the germline V gene, CDR1 is LGHDT and CDR2 is YNNKEL (reference sequence). The CDR3 sequence is CASSALGGAAVEQYF. The CDR3 region has the DNA TGTGCCAGCAGCGCTCTGGGGGGGGCGGCAGTCGAGCAGTACTTC.

The genes are TRBV7-6 and TRBJ2-3; TRBD2 matches at 9 bases. Trimming at V came to 3 bases and at J to 5 bases, leaving 6 bases not matched to a gene. Per germline, CDR1 SGHVS and CDR2 FNYEAQ. The CDR3 covers 15 residues. CDR3 DNA sequence: TGTGCCAGCAGCTTGGTAGCGGGGGAGAAAGATACGCAGTATTTT. Amino acids: CASSLVAGEKDTQYF.

This rearrangement joins TRBV28 to TRBJ1-1; D is unclear. CDR3 length equals 14 residues. V lost 5 bases and J lost 1, with 11 bases in between. The germline gives CDR1 MDHEN, CDR2 SYDVKM. This CDR3 is CASSKRRGNTEAFF. The CDR3 region has the DNA TGTGCCAGCAGTAAACGACGGGGGAACACTGAAGCTTTCTTT.

The chain employs TRBV7-9 and TRBJ1-3; TRBD1 agrees at 10 bases. There are 16 residues in the CDR3. CDR1 and CDR2 from the germline V gene are SEHNR and FQNEAQ (reference sequence). V trimming: 2 bases; J trimming: 4 bases; junction bases outside the gene matches: 5. DNA for the CDR3: TGTGCCAGCAGCTTAATGACAGGGGGCGCCGGAAACACCATATATTTT. Its protein product is CASSLMTGGAGNTIYF. The full variable domain, its missing parts supplied by reference TRBV7-9 and TRBJ1-3, is DTGVSQNPRHKITKRGQNVTFRCDPISEHNRLYWYRQTLGQGPEFLTYFQNEAQLEKSRLLSDRFSAERPKGSFSTLEIQRTEQGDSAMYLCASSLMTGGAGNTIYFGEGSWLTVV.

In this sample, this clone turned up many times. The genes are TRBV25-1 and TRBJ2-3, with D unresolved. Trimming removed 8 bases from V and 6 bases from J, with 9 bases in between. The CDR3 sequence is 11 residues long. The germline V gene encodes CDR1 MGHDK and CDR2 SYGVNS. The DNA of the CDR3 is TGTGCCAGCGCCGCCGGGGATACGCAGTATTTT. As protein: CASAAGDTQYF.

This chain joins TRBV28 and TRBJ2-7, with D perhaps matching TRBD1 (5 bases). The CDR3 has 16 residues. V lost 2 bases and J lost 3, with 17 bases in between. CDR1 and CDR2 (germline): MDHEN, SYDVKM. CDR3 coding DNA: TGTGCCAGCAGTTTAGGCAGGGCCCAAAGATTCTACGAGCAGTACTTC. Amino acids: CASSLGRAQRFYEQYF. Supplemented by reference TRBV28 and TRBJ2-7, the full variable domain reads DVKVTQSSRYLVKRTGEKVFLECVQDMDHENMFWYRQDPGLGLRLIYFSYDVKMKEKGDIPEGYSVSREKKERFSLILESASTNQTSMYLCASSLGRAQRFYEQYFGPGTRLTVT.

J is TRBJ2-4 and V is TRBV12-3 or TRBV12-4; D unresolved. Trimming shortened V by 5 bases and J by 6 bases, and 11 bases separated the two germline ends. CDR3 length: 13 amino acids. The CDR3 sequence is CASSNPGSNIQYF. For the CDR3, the DNA is TGTGCCAGCAGTAACCCGGGTTCAAACATTCAGTACTTC.

The rearrangement uses TRBV4-2 and TRBJ1-2; a weak D match, TRBD1 (5 bases). Germline loops: CDR1 LGHNA, CDR2 YNFKEQ. V lost 0 bases and J 4 bases, leaving 15 bases between the germline ends. The CDR3 has 16 amino acids. CDR3 coding DNA: TGTGCCAGCAGCCAAGATCGTCGTCAGGGCGGCTATGGCTACACCTTC. It encodes CASSQDRRQGGYGYTF.

V and J are TRBV21-1 and TRBJ1-2; the table calls TRBD1, which could not be checked here. TRBV21-1 is given as a pseudogene. The CDR3 is made up of 14 amino acids. The CDR3 DNA is TGTGCCAGCCCAAGCCGCAGGGCTAACTATGGCTACACCTTC. Its protein is CASPSRRANYGYTF.

As regards this clone: The same CDR3 arises from other DNA sequences in this sample as well. The rearrangement links TRBV10-3 to TRBJ1-5, with D hard to call. From germline, CDR1 is ENHRY and CDR2 SYGVKD. V lost 0 bases and J 6 bases, leaving 6 bases between the germline ends. The CDR3 length is 13 residues. CDR3 protein: CAISESTGQPQHF. The CDR3 DNA follows: TGTGCCATCAGTGAGTCTACGGGTCAGCCCCAGCATTTT.

This chain links TRBV6-5 with TRBJ2-3, with D possibly matching TRBD1 (6 bases). The V end was cut by 2 bases, the J end by 1 base, with 13 bases between. This CDR3 is 16 amino acids long. The germline gives CDR1 MNHEY, CDR2 SVGAGI. CDR3 in DNA: TGTGCCAGCAGTTACCTTCTGCCAGGGGGCACAGATACGCAGTATTTT. Amino acid sequence: CASSYLLPGGTDTQYF.

The chain couples TRBV5-6 to TRBJ2-3; the match to TRBD2 covers 7 bases. The CDR3 consists of 15 residues. The germline V gene encodes CDR1 SGHDT and CDR2 YYEEEE. J was trimmed by 2 bases and V by 5 bases; bases with no gene match: 8. CDR3 protein: CASSLLGGDTDTQYF. CDR3 sequence (DNA): TGTGCCAGCAGTTTACTGGGGGGGGACACAGATACGCAGTATTTT.

V is TRBV6-5 and J is TRBJ1-2; unclear D gene. CDR3 length: 16 residues. V shed 0 bases and J shed 4 bases, with 15 bases lying between them. The germline V gene encodes CDR1 MNHEY and CDR2 SVGAGI. This chain's CDR3 is CASSYSPQDSGYGYTF. The CDR3 DNA sequence: TGTGCCAGCAGTTACTCCCCCCAGGATTCCGGCTATGGCTACACCTTC.

This sequence joins TRBV7-3 and TRBJ1-2; the match to TRBD1 covers 9 bases. Germline V CDR1 and CDR2: SGHTA, FQGTGA. The CDR3 length is 14 residues. Trimming took 5 bases from V and 3 from J; bases not matched to a gene: 4. As DNA, the CDR3 is TGTGCCAGCAGCGGTGGGGACAGGGACTATGGCTACACCTTC. Its protein product is CASSGGDRDYGYTF.

V is TRBV30 and J is TRBJ1-5; D is unresolved. V was pared by 2 bases and J by 0 bases, with 8 bases between. Germline V gene lookup returns CDR1 GTSNPN and CDR2 SVGIG (reference sequence). The CDR3 extends over 14 amino acids. The CDR3 sequence is CAWSLGDSNQPQHF. CDR3 nucleotide sequence: TGTGCCTGGAGTTTAGGAGATAGCAATCAGCCCCAGCATTTT.

The count of this clone is one. The CDR3 region has the DNA TGCAGTGCTAGTAGCGGGGGGCCGGGCGGGGAGCTGTTTTTT. The encoded protein is CSASSGGPGGELFF. This chain uses TRBV20-1 with TRBJ2-2, with 10 positions matching TRBD2. Germline assignment: CDR1 DFQATT and CDR2 SNEGSKA (reference sequence). The CDR3 contains 14 residues. The J segment lost 7 bases and the V segment lost 3 bases, leaving 5 bases of the junction unmatched.

This clone is a singleton in its sample. This chain uses TRBV5-4 with TRBJ2-7; a possible D gene is TRBD1 (5 bases). Germline CDR1 is SGHNT and CDR2 is YYREEE (reference sequence). Trimming cost V 0 bases and J 0 bases, with 13 bases left between them. The CDR3 extends over 16 amino acids. The CDR3 DNA is TGTGCCAGCAGCTTGGGGGATCTGGACAACTCCTACGAGCAGTACTTC. Residues: CASSLGDLDNSYEQYF.

The genes are TRBV5-4 and TRBJ2-7; perhaps TRBD1 as D (6 bases). CDR1 and CDR2 from the germline V gene are SGHNT and YYREEE (reference sequence). The ends were cut back, 7 bases at V and 2 bases at J, with 10 bases in the middle. The CDR3 totals 12 residues. The CDR3 DNA is TGTGCCAGCCACCGGGACACCTACGAGCAGTACTTC. Translation gives CASHRDTYEQYF.

The chain couples TRBV28 to TRBJ1-5, with D possibly TRBD1 on 5 matching bases. Trimming took 6 bases from V and 1 from J, leaving 16 bases between them. The CDR3 covers 16 residues. CDR1 MDHEN and CDR2 SYDVKM come from the germline V gene. The CDR3 DNA reads TGTGCCAGCAGAGGGGTCCGAAGCTGGAGCAATCAGCCCCAGCATTTT. Encoded protein: CASRGVRSWSNQPQHF. Full variable domain (remainder filled in from reference TRBV28 and TRBJ1-5): DVKVTQSSRYLVKRTGEKVFLECVQDMDHENMFWYRQDPGLGLRLIYFSYDVKMKEKGDIPEGYSVSREKKERFSLILESASTNQTSMYLCASRGVRSWSNQPQHFGDGTRLSIL.